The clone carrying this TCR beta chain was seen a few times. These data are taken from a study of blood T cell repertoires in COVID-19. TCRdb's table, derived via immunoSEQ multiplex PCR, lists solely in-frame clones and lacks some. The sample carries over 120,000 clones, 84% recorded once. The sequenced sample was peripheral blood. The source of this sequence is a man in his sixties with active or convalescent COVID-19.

CDR3 loop: CASKTAGAVETQYF. CDR3 bases: TGTGCCAGCAAGACAGCGGGGGCGGTTGAGACCCAGTACTTC. The V and J genes are TRBV6-5 and TRBJ2-5; 8 nucleotides line up with TRBD2. The trim removed 7 bases at V and 5 bases at J, leaving 9 bases unmatched. CDR3 size: 14 residues. Germline CDR1 is MNHEY and CDR2 is SVGAGI.